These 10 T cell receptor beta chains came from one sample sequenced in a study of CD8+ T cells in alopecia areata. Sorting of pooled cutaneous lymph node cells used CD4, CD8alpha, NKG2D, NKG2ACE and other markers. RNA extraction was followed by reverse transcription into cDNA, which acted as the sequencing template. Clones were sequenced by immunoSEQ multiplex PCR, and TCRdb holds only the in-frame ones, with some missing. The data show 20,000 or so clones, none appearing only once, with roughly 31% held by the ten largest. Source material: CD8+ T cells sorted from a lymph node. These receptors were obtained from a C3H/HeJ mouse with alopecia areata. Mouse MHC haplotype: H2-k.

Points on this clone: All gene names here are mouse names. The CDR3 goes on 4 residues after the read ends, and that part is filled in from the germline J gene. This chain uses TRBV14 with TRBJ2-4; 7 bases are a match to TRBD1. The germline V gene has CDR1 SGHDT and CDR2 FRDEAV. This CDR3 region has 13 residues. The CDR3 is CASSRDRDNTLYF. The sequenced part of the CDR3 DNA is TGTGCCAGCAGCCGCGACAGGGATAAC.

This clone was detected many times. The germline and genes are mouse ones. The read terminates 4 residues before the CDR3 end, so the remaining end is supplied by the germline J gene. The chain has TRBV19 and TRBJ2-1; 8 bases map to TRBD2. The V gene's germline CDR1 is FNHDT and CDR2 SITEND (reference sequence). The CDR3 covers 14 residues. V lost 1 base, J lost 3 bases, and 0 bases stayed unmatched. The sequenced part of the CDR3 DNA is TGTGCCAGCAGTATACTGGGGGGCTATGCT. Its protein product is CASSILGGYA. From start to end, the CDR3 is CASSILGGYAEQFF.

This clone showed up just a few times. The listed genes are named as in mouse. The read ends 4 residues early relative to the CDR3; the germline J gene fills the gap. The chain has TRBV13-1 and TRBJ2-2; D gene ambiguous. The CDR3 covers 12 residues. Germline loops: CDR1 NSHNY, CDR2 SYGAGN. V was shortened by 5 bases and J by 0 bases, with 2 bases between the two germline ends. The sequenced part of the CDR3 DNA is TGTGCCAGCAGCTCAAACACCGGG. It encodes CASSSNTG. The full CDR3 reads CASSSNTGQLYF.

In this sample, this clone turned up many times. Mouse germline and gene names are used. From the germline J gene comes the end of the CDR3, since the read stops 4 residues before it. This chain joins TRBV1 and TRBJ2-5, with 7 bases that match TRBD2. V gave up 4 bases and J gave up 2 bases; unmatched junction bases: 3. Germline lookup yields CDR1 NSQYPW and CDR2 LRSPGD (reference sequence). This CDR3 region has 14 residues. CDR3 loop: CTCSGTGVQDTQYF. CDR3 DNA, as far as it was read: TGCACCTGCAGTGGCACTGGGGTCCAAGAC.

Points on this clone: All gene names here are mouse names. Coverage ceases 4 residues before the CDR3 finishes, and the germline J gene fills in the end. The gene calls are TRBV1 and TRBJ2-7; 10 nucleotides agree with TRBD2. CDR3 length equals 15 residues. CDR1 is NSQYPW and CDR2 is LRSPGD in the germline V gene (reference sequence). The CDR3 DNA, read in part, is TGCACCTGCAGTGCAGATTTGACTGGGGGGAAT. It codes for CTCSADLTGGN. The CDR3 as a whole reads CTCSADLTGGNEQYF.

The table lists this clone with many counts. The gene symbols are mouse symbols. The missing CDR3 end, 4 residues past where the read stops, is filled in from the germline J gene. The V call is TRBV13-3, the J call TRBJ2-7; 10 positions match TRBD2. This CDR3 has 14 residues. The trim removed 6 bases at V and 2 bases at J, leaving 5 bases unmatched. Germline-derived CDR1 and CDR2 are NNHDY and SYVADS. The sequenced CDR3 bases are TGTGCCAGCACCCTCGGGACTGGGGCCTAT. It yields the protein CASTLGTGAY. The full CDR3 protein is CASTLGTGAYEQYF.

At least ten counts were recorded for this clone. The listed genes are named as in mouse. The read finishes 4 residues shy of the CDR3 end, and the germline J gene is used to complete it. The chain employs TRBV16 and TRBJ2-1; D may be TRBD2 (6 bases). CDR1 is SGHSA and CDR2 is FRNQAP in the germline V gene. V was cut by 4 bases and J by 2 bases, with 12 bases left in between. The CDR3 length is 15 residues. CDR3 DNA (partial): TGTGCAAGCAGCTCCAGACTGGTGGACTATGCT. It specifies CASSSRLVDYA. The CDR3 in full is CASSSRLVDYAEQFF. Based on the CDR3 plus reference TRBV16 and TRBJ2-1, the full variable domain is NAGVIQTPRHKVTGKGQEATLWCEPISGHSAVFWYRQTIVQGLEFLTYFRNQAPIDDSGMPKERFSAQMPNQSHSTLKIQSTQPQDSAVYLCASSSRLVDYAEQFFGPGTRLTVL.

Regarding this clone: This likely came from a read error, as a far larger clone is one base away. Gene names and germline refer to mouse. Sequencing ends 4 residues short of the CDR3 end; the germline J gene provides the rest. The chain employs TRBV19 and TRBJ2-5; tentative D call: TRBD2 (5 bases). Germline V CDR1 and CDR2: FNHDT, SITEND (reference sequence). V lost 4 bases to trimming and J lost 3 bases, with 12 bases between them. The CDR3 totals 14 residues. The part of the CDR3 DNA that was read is TGTGCCAGCAGTCCGACTGCGGGACAAGAC. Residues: CASSPTAGQD. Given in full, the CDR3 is CASSPTAGQDTQYF.

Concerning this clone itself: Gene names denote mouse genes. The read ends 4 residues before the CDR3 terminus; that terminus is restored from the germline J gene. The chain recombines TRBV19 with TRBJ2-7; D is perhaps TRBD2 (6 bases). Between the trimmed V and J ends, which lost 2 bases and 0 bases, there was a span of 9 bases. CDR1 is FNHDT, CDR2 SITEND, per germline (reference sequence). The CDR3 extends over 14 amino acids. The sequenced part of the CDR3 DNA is TGTGCCAGCAGTATGATGGGGGACTCCTAT. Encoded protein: CASSMMGDSY. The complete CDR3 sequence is CASSMMGDSYEQYF.

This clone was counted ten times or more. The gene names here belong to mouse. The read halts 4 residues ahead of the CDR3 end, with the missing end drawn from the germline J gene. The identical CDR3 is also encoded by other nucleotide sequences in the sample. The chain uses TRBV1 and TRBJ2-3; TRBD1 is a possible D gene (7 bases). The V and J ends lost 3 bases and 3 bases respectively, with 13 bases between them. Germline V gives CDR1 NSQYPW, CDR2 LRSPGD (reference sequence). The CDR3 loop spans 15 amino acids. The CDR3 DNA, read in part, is TGCACCTGCAGTGCCGAGGGGGCGCGGGCAGAA. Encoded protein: CTCSAEGARAE. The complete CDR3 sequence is CTCSAEGARAETLYF.